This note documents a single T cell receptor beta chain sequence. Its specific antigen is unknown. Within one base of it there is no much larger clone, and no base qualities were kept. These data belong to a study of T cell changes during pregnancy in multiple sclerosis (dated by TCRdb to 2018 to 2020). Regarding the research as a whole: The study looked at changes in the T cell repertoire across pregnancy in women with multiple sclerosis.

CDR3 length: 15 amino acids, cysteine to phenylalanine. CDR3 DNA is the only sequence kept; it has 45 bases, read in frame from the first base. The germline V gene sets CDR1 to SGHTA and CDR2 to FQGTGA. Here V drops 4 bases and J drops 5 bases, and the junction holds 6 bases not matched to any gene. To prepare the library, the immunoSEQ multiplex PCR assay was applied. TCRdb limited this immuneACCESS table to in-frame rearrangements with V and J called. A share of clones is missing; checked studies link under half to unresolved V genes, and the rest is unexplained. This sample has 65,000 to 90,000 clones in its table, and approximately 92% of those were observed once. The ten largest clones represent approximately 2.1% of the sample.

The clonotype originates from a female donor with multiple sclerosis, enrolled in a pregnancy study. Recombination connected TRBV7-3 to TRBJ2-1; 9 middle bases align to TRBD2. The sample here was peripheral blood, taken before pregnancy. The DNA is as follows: TGTGCCAGCAGCTCACCGGGACTAGCAAACAATGAGCAGTTCTTC. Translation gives CASSSPGLANNEQFF.